The next 16 T cell receptor beta chains were all read from a single sample in a study of shared clonotypes between healthy human individuals. The assay was immunoSEQ multiplex PCR, and TCRdb's table has in-frame clones only and misses some. The profile shows under 600,000 clones, around 76% of them singletons. The source material was PBMCs. The receptor source for this set is a woman between 40 and 50 years old in good health. Some clones in this sample may be carry-over from other donors' samples.

This chain links TRBV7-9 with TRBJ2-5; TRBD1 aligns across 8 bases. The trim removed 4 bases at V and 5 bases at J, leaving 6 bases unmatched. Germline values: CDR1 SEHNR, CDR2 FQNEAQ (reference sequence). The CDR3 spans 14 residues. The CDR3 DNA reads TGTGCCAGCAGCTCGACAGGGGTTCTGGAGACCCAGTACTTC. Translated, it gives CASSSTGVLETQYF.

On this clone: A much larger clone differs from this one at a single base, so this may be a read error. The chain carries TRBV11-3 and TRBJ2-1, with D perhaps matching TRBD1 (6 bases). The germline CDR1 and CDR2 sequences are SGHNT and YENEEA. The CDR3 has 14 residues. CDR3 sequence reads: CASSWTAANNEQFF. The CDR3 DNA sequence: TGTGCAAGCAGCTGGACAGCCGCCAACAATGAGCAGTTCTTC.

The V gene is TRBV5-1, the J gene TRBJ2-3, with D possibly matching TRBD2 (7 bases). Trimming removed 0 bases from V and 4 bases from J, with 15 bases in between. In germline, CDR1 is SGHRS, CDR2 YFSETQ. This CDR3 is 16 amino acids long. The CDR3, as DNA: TGCGCCAGCAGCTTGGAGGGACTACCAGGGGCAGATACGCAGTATTTT. Protein product: CASSLEGLPGADTQYF.

The chain is built from TRBV11-3 and TRBJ2-3; 8 nucleotides match TRBD1. Looked up from germline, CDR1 is SGHNT and CDR2 is YENEEA. The length of the CDR3 is 14 residues. V trimming: 5 bases; J trimming: 3 bases; junction bases outside the gene matches: 4. The CDR3 sequence is CASSPGQATDTQYF. CDR3 DNA: TGTGCCAGCAGCCCGGGACAGGCGACAGATACGCAGTATTTT.

V is TRBV28 and J is TRBJ2-1; 7 bases align to TRBD1. There are 13 residues in the CDR3. Germline CDR1 and CDR2: MDHEN and SYDVKM. J was trimmed by 9 bases and V by 3 bases; bases with no gene match: 5. CDR3 residues: CASSFLDRSEQFF. The CDR3, as DNA: TGTGCCAGCAGTTTCCTGGACAGGAGTGAGCAGTTCTTC.

The rearrangement links TRBV27 to TRBJ1-3; weak D call: TRBD1 (6 bases). The CDR3 is 14 amino acids. Trimming left V 8 bases short and J 0 bases short, with 11 bases between. CDR1 MNHEY and CDR2 SMNVEV come from the germline V gene (reference sequence). In nucleotides, the CDR3 is TGTGCCAGCGGACAGTTAGGCTCTGGAAACACCATATATTTT. Its translation: CASGQLGSGNTIYF.

The rearrangement joins TRBV7-6 to TRBJ2-1; possibly TRBD2 for D (5 bases). The CDR3 runs 13 residues. V lost 1 base and J 9 bases, leaving 10 bases between the germline ends. The germline V gene has CDR1 SGHVS and CDR2 FNYEAQ. The CDR3 loop is CASSLGEGTEQFF. CDR3 DNA: TGTGCCAGCAGCTTAGGTGAGGGAACTGAGCAGTTCTTC. Combining the CDR3 with reference TRBV7-6 and TRBJ2-1 gives the whole variable domain GAGVSQSPRYKVTKRGQDVALRCDPISGHVSLYWYRQALGQGPEFLTYFNYEAQQDKSGLPNDRFSAERPEGSISTLTIQRTEQRDSAMYRCASSLGEGTEQFFGPGTRLTVL.

About this clone itself: This sample includes further DNA sequences coding for the same CDR3. The gene calls are TRBV6-1 and TRBJ2-2; 10 nucleotides line up with TRBD2. The CDR3 is 15 residues long. CDR1 is MNHNS and CDR2 is SASEGT in the germline V gene. V dropped 6 bases and J dropped 1; count of bases not matched to a gene: 2. CDR3 in amino acids: CASRGLAVNTGELFF. The CDR3 bases are TGTGCCAGCAGAGGACTAGCGGTGAACACCGGGGAGCTGTTTTTT.

The rearrangement uses TRBV11-2 and TRBJ2-2; 11 bases align to TRBD2. The CDR3 extends over 15 amino acids. J lost 3 bases, V lost 6 bases, and 3 bases had no gene match. CDR1 SGHAT and CDR2 FQNNGV come from the germline V gene. CDR3 coding DNA: TGTGCCAGCAGAACTAGCGGGGGAGACACCGGGGAGCTGTTTTTT. Translated, it gives CASRTSGGDTGELFF.

J is TRBJ2-3 and V is TRBV9, with no clear D. The length of the CDR3 is 16 residues. Trimming pared 3 bases from V and 0 bases from J, leaving 14 bases between. The germline gives CDR1 SGDLS, CDR2 YYNGEE. CDR3 amino acids: CASSENGWSSTDTQYF. In nucleotides, the CDR3 is TGTGCCAGCAGCGAAAACGGGTGGTCGAGCACAGATACGCAGTATTTT.

In its sample, this clone was seen a few times. A far larger clone is one nucleotide away, so this likely arose from a read error. The chain couples TRBV2 to TRBJ2-3; unclear D gene. Germline V gives CDR1 SNHLY, CDR2 FYNNEI. The CDR3 covers 11 residues. The V gene lost 6 bases and the J gene lost 2 bases, with 3 bases spanning the gap. CDR3 DNA: TGTGCCAGCAGCAACACAGATACGCAGTATTTT. Protein product: CASSNTDTQYF.

The sample holds a few counts of this clone. This chain connects TRBV7-8 to TRBJ2-7; the D is unclear. The CDR3 spans 13 residues. The V end lost 0 bases, the J end lost 3 bases, and 6 bases lay between the germline ends. CDR1 and CDR2 from the germline V gene are SGHVS and FQNEAQ. CDR3 loop: CASSLAGYYEQYF. As DNA, the CDR3 is TGTGCCAGCAGCTTAGCTGGATACTACGAGCAGTACTTC.

The chain combines TRBV5-4 with TRBJ2-5; D is ambiguous. The CDR3 is 16 amino acids. V lost 0 bases to trimming and J lost 2 bases, with 14 bases between them. Germline V CDR1 and CDR2: SGHNT, YYREEE (reference sequence). CDR3 nucleotides: TGTGCCAGCAGCTTGGGGGCAGGAGTACAACAAGAGACCCAGTACTTC. Translated, it gives CASSLGAGVQQETQYF.

The chain couples TRBV7-9 to TRBJ1-4, with a possible D match to TRBD1 (5 bases). CDR3 size: 14 residues. The germline V gene encodes CDR1 SEHNR and CDR2 FQNEAQ (reference sequence). V shed 1 base and J shed 10 bases, with 13 bases lying between them. Here the CDR3 reads CASSLEVRGGKLFF. For the CDR3, the DNA is TGTGCCAGCAGCTTAGAGGTTCGGGGCGGAAAACTGTTTTTT.

The rearrangement links TRBV7-2 to TRBJ2-1; D is unresolved. Germline CDR1 is SGHTA and CDR2 is FQGNSA. This CDR3 region has 11 residues. Trimming shortened V by 10 bases and J by 6 bases, and 10 bases separated the two germline ends. The CDR3 sequence: CATTQANEQFF. The DNA for the CDR3 is TGTGCCACCACGCAGGCCAATGAGCAGTTCTTC.

This chain joins TRBV19 and TRBJ2-7; the D call may be TRBD1 or TRBD2 (5 bases each). Trimming left V 1 base short and J 0 bases short, with 7 bases between. Germline V gene sequence: CDR1 LNHDA, CDR2 SQIVND (reference sequence). The CDR3 sequence is 14 residues long. CDR3 coding DNA: TGTGCCAGTAGTATAGTCGGGGCCTCCTACGAGCAGTACTTC. Its translation is CASSIVGASYEQYF.